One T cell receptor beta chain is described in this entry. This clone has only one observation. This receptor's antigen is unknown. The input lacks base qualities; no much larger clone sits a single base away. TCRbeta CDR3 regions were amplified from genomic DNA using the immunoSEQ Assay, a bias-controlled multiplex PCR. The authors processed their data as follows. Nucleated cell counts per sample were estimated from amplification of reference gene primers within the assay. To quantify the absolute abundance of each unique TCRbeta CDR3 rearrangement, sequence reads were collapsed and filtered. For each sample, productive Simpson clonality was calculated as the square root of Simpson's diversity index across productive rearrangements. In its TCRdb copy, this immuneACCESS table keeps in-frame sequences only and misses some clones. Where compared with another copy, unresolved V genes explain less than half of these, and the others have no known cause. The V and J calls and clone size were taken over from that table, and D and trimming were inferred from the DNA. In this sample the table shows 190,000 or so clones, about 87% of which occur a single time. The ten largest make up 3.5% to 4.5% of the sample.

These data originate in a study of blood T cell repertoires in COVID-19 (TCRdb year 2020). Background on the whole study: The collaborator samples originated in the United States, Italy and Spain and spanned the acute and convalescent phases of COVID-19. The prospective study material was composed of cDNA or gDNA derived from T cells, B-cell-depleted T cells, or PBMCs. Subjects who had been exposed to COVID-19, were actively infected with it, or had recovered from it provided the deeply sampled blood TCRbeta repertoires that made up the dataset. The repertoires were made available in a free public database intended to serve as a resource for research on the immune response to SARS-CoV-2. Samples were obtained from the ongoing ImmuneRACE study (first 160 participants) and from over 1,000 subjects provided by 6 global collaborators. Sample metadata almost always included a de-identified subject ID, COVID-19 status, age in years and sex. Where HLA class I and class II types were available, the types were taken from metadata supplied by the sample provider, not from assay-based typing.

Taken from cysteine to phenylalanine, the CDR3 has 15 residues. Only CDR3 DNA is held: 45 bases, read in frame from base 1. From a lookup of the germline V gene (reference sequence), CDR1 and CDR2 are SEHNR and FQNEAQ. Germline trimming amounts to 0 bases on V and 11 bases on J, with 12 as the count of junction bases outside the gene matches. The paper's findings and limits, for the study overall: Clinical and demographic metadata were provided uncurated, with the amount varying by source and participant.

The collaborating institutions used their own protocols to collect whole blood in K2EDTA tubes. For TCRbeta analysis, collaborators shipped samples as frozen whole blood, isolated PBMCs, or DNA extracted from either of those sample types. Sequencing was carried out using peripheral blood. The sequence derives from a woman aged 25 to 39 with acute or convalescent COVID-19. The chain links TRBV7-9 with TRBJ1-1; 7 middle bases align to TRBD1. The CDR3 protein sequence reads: CASSLARGFDRAAFF. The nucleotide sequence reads TGTGCCAGCAGCTTAGCGCGTGGTTTCGACAGGGCGGCTTTCTTT.